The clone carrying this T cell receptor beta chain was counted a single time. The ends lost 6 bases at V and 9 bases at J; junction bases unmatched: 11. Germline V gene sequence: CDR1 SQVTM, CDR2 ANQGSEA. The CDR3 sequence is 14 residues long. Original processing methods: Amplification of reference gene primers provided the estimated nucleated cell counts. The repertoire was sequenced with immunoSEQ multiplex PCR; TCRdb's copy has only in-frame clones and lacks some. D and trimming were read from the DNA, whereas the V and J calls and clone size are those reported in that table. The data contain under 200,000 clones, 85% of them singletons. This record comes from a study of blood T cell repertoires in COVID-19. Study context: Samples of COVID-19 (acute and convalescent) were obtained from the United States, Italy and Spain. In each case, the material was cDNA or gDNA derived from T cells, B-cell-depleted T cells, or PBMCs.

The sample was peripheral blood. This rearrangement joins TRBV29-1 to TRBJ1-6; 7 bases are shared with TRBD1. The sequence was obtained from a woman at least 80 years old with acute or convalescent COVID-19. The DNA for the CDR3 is TGCAGCGTCGCATCAGGGGGACCGACTTCACCCCTCCACTTT. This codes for CSVASGGPTSPLHF.